A selection of T cell receptor beta chains follows, all from one sample in a study of T cell responses to AZD1222 COVID-19 vaccine. Data came from immunoSEQ multiplex PCR; TCRdb stores just in-frame clones and leaves some out. This table holds fewer than 120,000 clones, about 90% found once. The sample in question was peripheral blood, obtained on day 0 of AZD1222 vaccination. Source of these receptors: an adult in good health. The conserved cysteine and the conserved F or W are not part of the CDR3 here. The order of the fields is V gene, J gene, CDR3 protein.

TRBV21-1	TRBJ2-5	ASINLAGLKVTQY
TRBV2	TRBJ2-1	ASSSRPWRVEQF
TRBV9	TRBJ1-2	ASSARDTYNYGYT
TRBV28	TRBJ2-7	ASSLTYEQY
TRBV19	TRBJ1-4	ATRDRGNEKLF
TRBV9	TRBJ1-5	ASSVDGTPYQPQH
TRBV15	TRBJ2-1	ATSRDGTRNEQF
TRBV5-8	TRBJ2-7	ASSHTFGTDTIYEQY
TRBV5-1	TRBJ1-2	ASSYDRGQDGYT
TRBV19	TRBJ1-3	ASRGLDISGNTIY
TRBV4-2	TRBJ1-2	ASSQDARGAGRSVYGYT
TRBV20-1	TRBJ2-7	SASPGLGGEQY
TRBV3-1/TRBV3-2	TRBJ2-5	ASSHTGFKTQY
TRBV5-1	TRBJ1-1	ASSLGQQNTEAF
TRBV11-1	TRBJ2-2	ASSPSLGAGELF
TRBV5-6	TRBJ1-3	APLGEYSGNTIY
TRBV7-2	TRBJ1-2	ASSLMSPPTNYGYT
TRBV3-1/TRBV3-2	TRBJ2-7	ASSQIVGSYEQY
TRBV5-4	TRBJ1-4	ASSLRGGEGEKLF
TRBV6-5	TRBJ2-1	ASMIRRSIGDEQF
TRBV4-1	TRBJ2-5	ASSQDRAGETQY
TRBV28	TRBJ2-7	ASMNGAYEQY
TRBV5-5	TRBJ1-1	ASRPRTEMNTEAF
TRBV6-1	TRBJ1-1	ASSELTGGTTEAF